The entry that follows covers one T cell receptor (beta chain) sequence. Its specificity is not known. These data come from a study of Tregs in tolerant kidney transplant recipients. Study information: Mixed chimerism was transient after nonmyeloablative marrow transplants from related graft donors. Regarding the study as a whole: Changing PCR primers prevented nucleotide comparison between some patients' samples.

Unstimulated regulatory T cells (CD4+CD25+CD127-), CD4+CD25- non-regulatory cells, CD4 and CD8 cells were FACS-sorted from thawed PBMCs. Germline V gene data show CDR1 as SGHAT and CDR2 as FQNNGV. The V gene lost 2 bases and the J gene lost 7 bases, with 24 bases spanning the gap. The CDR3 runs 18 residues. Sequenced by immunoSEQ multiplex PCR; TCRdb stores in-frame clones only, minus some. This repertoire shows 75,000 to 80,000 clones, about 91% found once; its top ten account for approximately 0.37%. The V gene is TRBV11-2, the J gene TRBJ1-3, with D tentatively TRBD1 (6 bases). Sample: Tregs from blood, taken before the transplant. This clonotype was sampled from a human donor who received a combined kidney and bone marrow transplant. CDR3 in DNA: TGTGCCAGCAGCTTATGGGGGGCTCGAGGGAACCACGGGAACACCATATATTTT. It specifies CASSLWGARGNHGNTIYF.